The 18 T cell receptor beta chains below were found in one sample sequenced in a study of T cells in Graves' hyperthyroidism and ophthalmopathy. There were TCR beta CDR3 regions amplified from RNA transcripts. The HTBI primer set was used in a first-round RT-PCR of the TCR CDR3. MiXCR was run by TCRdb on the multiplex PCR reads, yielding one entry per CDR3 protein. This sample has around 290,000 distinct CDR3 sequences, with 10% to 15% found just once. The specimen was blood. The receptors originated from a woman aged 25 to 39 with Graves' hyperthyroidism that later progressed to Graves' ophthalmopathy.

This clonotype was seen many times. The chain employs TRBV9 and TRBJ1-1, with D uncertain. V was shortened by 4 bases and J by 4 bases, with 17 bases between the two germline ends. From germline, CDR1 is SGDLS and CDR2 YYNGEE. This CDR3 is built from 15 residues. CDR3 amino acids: CASSPRTTGTTEAFF. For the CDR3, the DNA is TGTGCCAGCAGCCCTCGAACTACTGGAACCACTGAAGCTTTCTTT. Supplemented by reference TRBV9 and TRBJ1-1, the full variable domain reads DSGVTQTPKHLITATGQRVTLRCSPRSGDLSVYWYQQSLDQGLQFLIQYYNGEERAKGNILERFSAQQFPDLHSELNLSSLELGDSALYFCASSPRTTGTTEAFFGQGTRLTVV.

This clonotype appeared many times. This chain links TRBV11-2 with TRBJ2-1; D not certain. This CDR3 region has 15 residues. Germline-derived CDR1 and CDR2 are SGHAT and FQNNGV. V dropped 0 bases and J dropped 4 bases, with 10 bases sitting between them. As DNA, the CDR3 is TGTGCCAGCAGCTTAGAAGCCCCACCTTACAATGAGCAGTTCTTC. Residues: CASSLEAPPYNEQFF.

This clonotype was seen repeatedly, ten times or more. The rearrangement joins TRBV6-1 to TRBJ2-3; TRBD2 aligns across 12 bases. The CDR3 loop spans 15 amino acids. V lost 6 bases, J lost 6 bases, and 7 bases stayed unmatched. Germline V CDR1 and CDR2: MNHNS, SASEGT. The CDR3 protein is CASRLGLAGTDTQYF. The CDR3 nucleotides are TGTGCCAGCAGGCTCGGACTAGCGGGGACGGATACGCAGTATTTT.

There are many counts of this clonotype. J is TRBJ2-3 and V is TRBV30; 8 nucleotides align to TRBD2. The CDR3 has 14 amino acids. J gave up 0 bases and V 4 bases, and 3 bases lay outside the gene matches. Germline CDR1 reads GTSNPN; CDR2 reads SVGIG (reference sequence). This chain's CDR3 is CAWKLAASTDTQYF. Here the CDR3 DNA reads TGTGCCTGGAAACTAGCGGCTAGCACAGATACGCAGTATTTT.

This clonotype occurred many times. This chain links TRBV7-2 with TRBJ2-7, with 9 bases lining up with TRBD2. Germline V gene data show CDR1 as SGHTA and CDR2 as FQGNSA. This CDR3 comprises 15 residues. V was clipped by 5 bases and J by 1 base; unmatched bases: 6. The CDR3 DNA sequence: TGTGCCAGCAGCGCTATCCTAGCGGGGTCCTACGAGCAGTACTTC. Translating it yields CASSAILAGSYEQYF.

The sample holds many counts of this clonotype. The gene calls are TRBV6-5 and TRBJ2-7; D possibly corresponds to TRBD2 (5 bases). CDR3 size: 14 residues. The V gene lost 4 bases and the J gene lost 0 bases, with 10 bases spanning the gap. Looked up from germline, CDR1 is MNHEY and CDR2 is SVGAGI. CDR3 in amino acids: CASSSMRASYEQYF. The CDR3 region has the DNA TGTGCCAGCAGTTCGATGCGGGCCTCCTACGAGCAGTACTTC.

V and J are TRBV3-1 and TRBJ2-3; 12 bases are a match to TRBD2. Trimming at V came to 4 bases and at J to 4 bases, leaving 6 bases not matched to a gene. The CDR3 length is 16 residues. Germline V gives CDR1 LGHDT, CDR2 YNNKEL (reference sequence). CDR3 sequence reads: CASSRGLAGHADTQYF. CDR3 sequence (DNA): TGTGCCAGCAGCCGCGGACTAGCGGGGCACGCAGATACGCAGTATTTT.

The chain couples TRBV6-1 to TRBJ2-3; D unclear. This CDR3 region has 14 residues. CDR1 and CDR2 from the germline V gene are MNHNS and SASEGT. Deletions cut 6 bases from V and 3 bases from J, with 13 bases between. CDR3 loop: CASRGSPHTDTQYF. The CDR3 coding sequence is TGTGCCAGCAGAGGGTCCCCGCATACAGATACGCAGTATTTT.

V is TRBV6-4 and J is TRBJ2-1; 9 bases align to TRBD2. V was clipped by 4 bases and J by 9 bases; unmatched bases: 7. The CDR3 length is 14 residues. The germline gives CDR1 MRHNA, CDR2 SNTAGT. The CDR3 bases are TGTGCCAGCAGTGCCGCCGGGACTAGCCTTGAGCAGTTCTTC. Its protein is CASSAAGTSLEQFF.

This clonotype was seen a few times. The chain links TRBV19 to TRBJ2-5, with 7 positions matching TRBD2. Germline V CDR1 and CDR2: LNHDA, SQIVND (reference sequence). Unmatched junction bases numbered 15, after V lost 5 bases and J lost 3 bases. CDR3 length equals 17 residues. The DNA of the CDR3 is TGTGCCAGTAGTGCCTCACGAAGGGCGGGAGATGAAGAGACCCAGTACTTC. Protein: CASSASRRAGDEETQYF.

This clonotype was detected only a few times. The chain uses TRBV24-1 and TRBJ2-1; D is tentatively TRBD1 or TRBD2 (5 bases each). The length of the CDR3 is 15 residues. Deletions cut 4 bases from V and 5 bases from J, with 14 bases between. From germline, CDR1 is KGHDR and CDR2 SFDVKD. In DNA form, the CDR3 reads TGTGCCACCAGTGAGGCGGGCAGGACAAACAATGAGCAGTTCTTC. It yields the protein CATSEAGRTNNEQFF.

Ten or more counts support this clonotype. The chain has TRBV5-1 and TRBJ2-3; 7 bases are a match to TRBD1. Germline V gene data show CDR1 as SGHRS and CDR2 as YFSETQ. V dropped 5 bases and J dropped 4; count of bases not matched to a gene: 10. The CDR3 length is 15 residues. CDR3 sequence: CASRRGQSTADTQYF. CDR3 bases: TGCGCCAGCAGAAGGGGACAGTCGACCGCAGATACGCAGTATTTT. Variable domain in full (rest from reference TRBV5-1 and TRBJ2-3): KAGVTQTPRYLIKTRGQQVTLSCSPISGHRSVSWYQQTPGQGLQFLFEYFSETQRNKGNFPGRFSGRQFSNSRSEMNVSTLELGDSALYLCASRRGQSTADTQYFGPGTRLTVL.

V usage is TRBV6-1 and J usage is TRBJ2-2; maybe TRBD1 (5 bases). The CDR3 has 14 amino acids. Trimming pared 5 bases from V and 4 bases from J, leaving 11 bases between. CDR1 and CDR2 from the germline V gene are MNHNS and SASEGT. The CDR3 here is CASSLGHLTGELFF. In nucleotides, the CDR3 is TGTGCCAGCAGTCTAGGACATCTCACCGGGGAGCTGTTTTTT.

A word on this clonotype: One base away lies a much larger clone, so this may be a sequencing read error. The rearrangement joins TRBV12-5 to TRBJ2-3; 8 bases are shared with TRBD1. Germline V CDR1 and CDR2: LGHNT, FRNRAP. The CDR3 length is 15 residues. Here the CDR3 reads CANGLGTGVTDTQYF. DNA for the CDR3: TGTGCTAATGGTTTGGGGACAGGAGTCACAGATACGCAGTATTTT.

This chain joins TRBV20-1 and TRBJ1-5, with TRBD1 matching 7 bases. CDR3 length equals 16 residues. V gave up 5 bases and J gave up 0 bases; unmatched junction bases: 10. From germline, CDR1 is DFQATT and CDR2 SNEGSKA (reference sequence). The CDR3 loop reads CSAGRGPRYSNQPQHF. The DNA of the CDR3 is TGCAGTGCTGGGAGGGGGCCCCGATATAGCAATCAGCCCCAGCATTTT.

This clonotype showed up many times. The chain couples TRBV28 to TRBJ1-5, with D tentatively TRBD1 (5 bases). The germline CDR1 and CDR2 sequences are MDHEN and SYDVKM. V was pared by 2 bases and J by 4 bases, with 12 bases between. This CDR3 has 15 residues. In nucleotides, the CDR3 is TGTGCCAGCAGTTTACGTCTGAAGGGGAATCAGCCCCAGCATTTT. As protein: CASSLRLKGNQPQHF.

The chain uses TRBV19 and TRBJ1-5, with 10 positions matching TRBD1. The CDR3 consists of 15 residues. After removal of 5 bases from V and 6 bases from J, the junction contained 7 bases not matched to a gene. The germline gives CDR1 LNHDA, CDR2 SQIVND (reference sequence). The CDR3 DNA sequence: TGTGCCAGTAGTGCAGAGGACAGGGGGTTTCAGCCCCAGCATTTT. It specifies CASSAEDRGFQPQHF.

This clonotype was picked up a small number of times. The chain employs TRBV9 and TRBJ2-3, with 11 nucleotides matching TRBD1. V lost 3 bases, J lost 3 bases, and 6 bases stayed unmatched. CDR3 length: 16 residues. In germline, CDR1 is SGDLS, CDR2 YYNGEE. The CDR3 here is CASSARGTGGTDTQYF. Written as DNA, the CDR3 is TGTGCCAGCAGCGCGAGAGGGACAGGGGGAACAGATACGCAGTATTTT.